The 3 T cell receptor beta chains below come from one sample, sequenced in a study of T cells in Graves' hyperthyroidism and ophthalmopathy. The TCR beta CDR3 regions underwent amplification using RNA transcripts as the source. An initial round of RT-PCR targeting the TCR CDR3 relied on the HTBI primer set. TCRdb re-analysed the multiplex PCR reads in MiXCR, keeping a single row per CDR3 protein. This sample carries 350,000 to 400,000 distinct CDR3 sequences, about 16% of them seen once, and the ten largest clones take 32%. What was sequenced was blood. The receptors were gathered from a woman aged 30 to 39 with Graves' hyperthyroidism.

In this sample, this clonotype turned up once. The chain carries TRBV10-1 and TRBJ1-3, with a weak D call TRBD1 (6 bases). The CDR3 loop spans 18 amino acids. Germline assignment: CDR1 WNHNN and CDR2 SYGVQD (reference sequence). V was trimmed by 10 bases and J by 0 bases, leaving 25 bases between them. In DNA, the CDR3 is TGCGCCACCCGCCCTCCATCCACAGGGACCGACTCTGGAAACACCATATATTTT. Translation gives CATRPPSTGTDSGNTIYF.

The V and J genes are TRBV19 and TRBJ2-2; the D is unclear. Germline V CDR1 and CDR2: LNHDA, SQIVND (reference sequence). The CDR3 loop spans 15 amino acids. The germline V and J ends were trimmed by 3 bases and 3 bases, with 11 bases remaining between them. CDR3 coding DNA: TGTGCCAGTAGTATTTTGTTTTCTGACACCGGGGAGCTGTTTTTT. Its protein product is CASSILFSDTGELFF.

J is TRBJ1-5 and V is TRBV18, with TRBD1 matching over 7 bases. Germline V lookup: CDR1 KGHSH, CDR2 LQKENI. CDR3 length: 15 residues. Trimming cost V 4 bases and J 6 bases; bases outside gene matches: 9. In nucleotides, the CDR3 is TGTGCCAGCTCACAAAATCAGGGGGATGTTCAGCCCCAGCATTTT. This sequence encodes CASSQNQGDVQPQHF.